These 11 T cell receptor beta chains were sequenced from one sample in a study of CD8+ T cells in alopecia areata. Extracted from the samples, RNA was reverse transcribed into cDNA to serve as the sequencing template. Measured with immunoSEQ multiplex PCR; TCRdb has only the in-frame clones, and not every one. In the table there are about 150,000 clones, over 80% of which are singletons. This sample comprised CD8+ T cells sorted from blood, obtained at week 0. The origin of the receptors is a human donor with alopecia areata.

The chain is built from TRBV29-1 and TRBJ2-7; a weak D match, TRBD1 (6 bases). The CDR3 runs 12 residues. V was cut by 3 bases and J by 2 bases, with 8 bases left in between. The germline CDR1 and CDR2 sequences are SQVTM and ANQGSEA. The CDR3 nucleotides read TGCAGCGTTGAGCAGGGGCCCTACGAGCAGTACTTC. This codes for CSVEQGPYEQYF.

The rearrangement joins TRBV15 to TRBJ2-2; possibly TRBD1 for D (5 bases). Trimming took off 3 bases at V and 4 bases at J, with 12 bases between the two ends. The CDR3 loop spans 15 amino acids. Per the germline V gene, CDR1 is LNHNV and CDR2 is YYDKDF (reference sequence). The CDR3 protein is CATSRQGSSTGELFF. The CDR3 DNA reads TGTGCCACCAGCAGGCAGGGATCAAGCACCGGGGAGCTGTTTTTT.

Here the CDR3 reads CASSLGNSEFYSNQPQHF. The CDR3 nucleotides are TGTGCCAGCAGCTTAGGGAACAGCGAATTCTATAGCAATCAGCCCCAGCATTTT. The chain joins TRBV7-9 to TRBJ1-5; D uncertain. From germline, CDR1 is SEHNR and CDR2 FQNEAQ (reference sequence). The CDR3 spans 18 residues. The V gene lost 1 base and the J gene lost 0 bases, with 16 bases spanning the gap.

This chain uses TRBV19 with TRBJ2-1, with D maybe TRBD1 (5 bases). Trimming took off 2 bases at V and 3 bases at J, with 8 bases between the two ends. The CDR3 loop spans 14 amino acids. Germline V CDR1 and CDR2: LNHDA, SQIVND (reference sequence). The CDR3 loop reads CASSIRQNYNEQFF. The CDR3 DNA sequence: TGTGCCAGTAGTATACGACAGAACTACAATGAGCAGTTCTTC.

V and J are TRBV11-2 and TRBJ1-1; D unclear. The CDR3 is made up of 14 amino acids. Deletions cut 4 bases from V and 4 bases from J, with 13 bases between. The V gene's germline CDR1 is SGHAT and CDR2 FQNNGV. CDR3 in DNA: TGTGCCAGCAGCTCCGGGGTCTTTCTCACTGAAGCTTTCTTT. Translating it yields CASSSGVFLTEAFF.

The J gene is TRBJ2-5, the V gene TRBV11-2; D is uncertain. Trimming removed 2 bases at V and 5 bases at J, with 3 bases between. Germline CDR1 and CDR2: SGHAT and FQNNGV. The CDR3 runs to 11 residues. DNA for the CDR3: TGTGCCAGCAGCTTAACGGAGACCCAGTACTTC. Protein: CASSLTETQYF.

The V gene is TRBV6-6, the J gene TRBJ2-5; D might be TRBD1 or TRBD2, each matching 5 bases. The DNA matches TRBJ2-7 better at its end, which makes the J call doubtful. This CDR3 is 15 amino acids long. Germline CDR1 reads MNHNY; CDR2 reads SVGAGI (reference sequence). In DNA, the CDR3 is TGTGCCAGCAGTTACTCTCCCGTTGGGGGTCACGAGCAGTACTTC. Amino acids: CASSYSPVGGHEQYF.

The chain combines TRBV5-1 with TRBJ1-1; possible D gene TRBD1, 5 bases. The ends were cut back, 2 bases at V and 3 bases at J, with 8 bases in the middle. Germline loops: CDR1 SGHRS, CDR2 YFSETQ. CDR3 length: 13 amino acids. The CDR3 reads CASSFGGDTEAFF. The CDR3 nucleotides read TGCGCCAGCAGCTTTGGGGGGGACACTGAAGCTTTCTTT.

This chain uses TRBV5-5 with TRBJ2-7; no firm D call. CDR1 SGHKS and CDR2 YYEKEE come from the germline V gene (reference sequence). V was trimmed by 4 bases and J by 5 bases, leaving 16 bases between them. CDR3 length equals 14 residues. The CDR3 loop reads CASSPGVGLHEQYF. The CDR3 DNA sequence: TGTGCCAGCAGCCCTGGGGTGGGCCTCCACGAGCAGTACTTC.

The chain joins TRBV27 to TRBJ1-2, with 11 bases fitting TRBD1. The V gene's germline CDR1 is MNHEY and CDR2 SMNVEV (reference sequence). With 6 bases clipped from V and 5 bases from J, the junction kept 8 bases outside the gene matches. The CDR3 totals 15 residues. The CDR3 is CASSQGQGARYGYTF. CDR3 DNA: TGTGCCAGCAGCCAAGGACAGGGGGCAAGATATGGCTACACCTTC.

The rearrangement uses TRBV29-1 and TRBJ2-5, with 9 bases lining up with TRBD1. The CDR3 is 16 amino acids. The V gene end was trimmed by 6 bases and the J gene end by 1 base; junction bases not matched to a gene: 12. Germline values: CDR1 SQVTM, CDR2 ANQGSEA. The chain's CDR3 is CSVGDRVWTSQETQYF. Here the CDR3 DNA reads TGCAGCGTAGGGGACAGGGTTTGGACTAGCCAAGAGACCCAGTACTTC.